A selection of T cell receptor beta chains follows, all from one sample in a study of blood T cell repertoires in COVID-19. TCRdb's table, derived via immunoSEQ multiplex PCR, lists solely in-frame clones and lacks some. The data show over 70,000 clones, with 80% to 90% seen just once and around 10% held by the top ten. The sample taken for sequencing was peripheral blood. These receptors all stem from a man aged 80 or over with acute or convalescent COVID-19. CDR3s include the opening cysteine and the closing phenylalanine or tryptophan. Clone size, where shown, is once, few, many, or a class for clones that have expanded.

abundance	v_gene	j_gene	CDR3aa
-	TRBV28	TRBJ1-4	CASSSRGHLFF
-	TRBV18	TRBJ2-7	CASSPNRDIQYF
few	TRBV27	TRBJ1-6	CASSPRGRNNSPLHF
-	TRBV29-1	TRBJ1-1	CSVGTMTTEAFF
-	TRBV6-5	TRBJ1-2	CASGRAGNYGYTF
once	TRBV30	TRBJ1-1	CACNQGNNWNTEAFF
-	TRBV5-1	TRBJ2-2	CASSSQGAGTGELFF
few	TRBV11-1	TRBJ2-7	CASSLGPGQAYEQYF
-	TRBV5-1	TRBJ2-1	CASSLVAIAGGAYNEQFF
-	TRBV15	TRBJ2-7	CATSKDRLTYEQYF
once	TRBV13	TRBJ2-7	CASSLGRGYEQYF
-	TRBV11-2	TRBJ1-2	CASSFERRGGYTF
-	TRBV18	TRBJ1-1	CASFQGFTEAFF
-	TRBV9	TRBJ2-7	CASSVDGRGYEQYF
-	TRBV2	TRBJ2-2	CASSPQGAGTGELFF
-	TRBV9	TRBJ2-5	CASSVGVSGGQETQYF
once	TRBV6-2/TRBV6-3	TRBJ2-7	CASSYRGAGGSYEQYF
-	TRBV18	TRBJ1-1	CASSTGSDTEAFF
-	TRBV5-1	TRBJ2-3	CASSSEGPPGADTQYF
-	TRBV5-5	TRBJ1-6	CASSQNTNLNSPLHF
-	TRBV5-1	TRBJ2-7	CASSYRGEYEQYF
-	TRBV28	TRBJ1-1	CASSLDKGTEAFF
-	TRBV12-3/TRBV12-4	TRBJ2-1	CASSLGAARFF
-	TRBV11-3	TRBJ2-2	CASSPGQGDTGELFF
-	TRBV4-2	TRBJ2-5	CASSQSSGSLETQYF
-	TRBV5-1	TRBJ2-2	CASSPQGGTGELFF
-	TRBV11-2	TRBJ2-5	CASSLGLLQETQYF
once	TRBV5-6	TRBJ1-2	CASNIIGQSRYGYTF
-	TRBV6-6	TRBJ2-3	CASKNLAGSTDTQYF
-	TRBV19	TRBJ1-4	CASRPLGNEKLFF
once	TRBV7-9	TRBJ1-2	CASTTGIGSYGYTF
once	TRBV5-6	TRBJ2-5	CASRNGLADQETQYF
-	TRBV5-4	TRBJ1-6	CASRIDRPVDSPLHF
-	TRBV5-4	TRBJ2-1	CASSLGAGGAENEQFF
-	TRBV12-3/TRBV12-4	TRBJ1-2	CASSLNRYGYTF